Listed here is a single TCR beta chain. These data are taken from a study of shared clonotypes between healthy human individuals. Study as a whole: Used for every donor were three CD4 naive, three CD4 memory, two CD8 naive and one CD8 memory plate.

Germline V lookup: CDR1 LGHNA, CDR2 YSLEER. Trimming shortened V by 0 bases and J by 0 bases, and 15 bases separated the two germline ends. The CDR3 covers 19 residues. TCRdb's table, derived via immunoSEQ multiplex PCR, lists solely in-frame clones and lacks some. The sample contains about 1 million clones, roughly 70% of which appear only once. The source of this sequence is a man in his late teens or twenties in good health. V gene TRBV4-3 combines with J gene TRBJ2-6; D is uncertain. Specimen: memory CD4+ T cells sorted from blood. Subset described: CD45RA-negative fraction. Here the CDR3 DNA reads TGCGCCAGCAGCCAAGATTACGGCAGTACCCTCTCTGGGGCCAACGTCCTGACTTTC. Translated: CASSQDYGSTLSGANVLTF.